The entry that follows covers one T cell receptor beta chain sequence. Its target is not known. This entry belongs to a study of shared clonotypes between healthy human individuals. Study observations and caveats: Rarefaction showed that sequencing of sorted subsets was incomplete (despite large depth). Among donors, the sharing of clonotypes was expected to be influenced by sequencing depth.

Data came from immunoSEQ multiplex PCR; TCRdb stores just in-frame clones and leaves some out. Of roughly 2.6 million clones in the sample, around nine tenths were seen once. This TCR was recovered from a young man in good health. The sample comprised naive CD4+ T cells sorted from blood. Subset in this sample: CD45RA+ positively selected.

The CDR3, as DNA: TGTGCCAGCAGCTTAGTAGGAGGGGCGAGTCAGCCCCAGCATTTT. Translated, it gives CASSLVGGASQPQHF. The chain carries TRBV7-2 and TRBJ1-5; D may be TRBD1 (5 bases). The CDR3 sequence is 15 residues long. The V and J ends lost 1 base and 6 bases respectively, with 13 bases between them. Looked up from germline, CDR1 is SGHTA and CDR2 is FQGNSA.